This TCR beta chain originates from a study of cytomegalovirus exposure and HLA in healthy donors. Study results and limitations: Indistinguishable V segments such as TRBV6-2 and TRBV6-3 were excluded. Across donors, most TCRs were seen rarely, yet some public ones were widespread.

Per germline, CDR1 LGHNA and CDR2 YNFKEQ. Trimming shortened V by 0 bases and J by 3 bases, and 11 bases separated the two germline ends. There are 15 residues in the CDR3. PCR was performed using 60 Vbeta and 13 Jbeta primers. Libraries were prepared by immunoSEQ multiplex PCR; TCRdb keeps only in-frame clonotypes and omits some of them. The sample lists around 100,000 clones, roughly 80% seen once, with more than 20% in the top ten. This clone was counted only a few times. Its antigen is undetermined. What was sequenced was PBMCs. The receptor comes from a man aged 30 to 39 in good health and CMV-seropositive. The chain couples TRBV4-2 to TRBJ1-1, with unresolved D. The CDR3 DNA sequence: TGTGCCAGCAGCCAAGATTCGGCCAGGTACACTGAAGCTTTCTTT. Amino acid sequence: CASSQDSARYTEAFF.